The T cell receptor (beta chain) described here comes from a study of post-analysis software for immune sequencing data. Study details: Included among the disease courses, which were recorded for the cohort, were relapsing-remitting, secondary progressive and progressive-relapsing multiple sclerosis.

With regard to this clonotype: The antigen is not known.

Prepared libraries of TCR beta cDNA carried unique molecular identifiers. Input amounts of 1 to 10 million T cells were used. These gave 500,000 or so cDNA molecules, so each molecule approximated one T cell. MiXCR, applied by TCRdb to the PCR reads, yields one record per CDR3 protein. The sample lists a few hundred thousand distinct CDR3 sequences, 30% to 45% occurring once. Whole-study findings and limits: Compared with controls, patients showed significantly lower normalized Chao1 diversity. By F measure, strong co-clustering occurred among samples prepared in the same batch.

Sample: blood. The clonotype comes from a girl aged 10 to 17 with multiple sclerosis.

In nucleotides, the CDR3 is TGTGCCAGCAGACAAAGGTCGGGGAGAGGCTATGGCTACACCTTC. This codes for CASRQRSGRGYGYTF. The chain couples TRBV27 to TRBJ1-2; D gene uncertain. The V gene lost 6 bases and the J gene lost 4 bases, with 18 bases spanning the gap. Germline-derived CDR1 and CDR2 are MNHEY and SMNVEV (reference sequence). The CDR3 is 15 residues long.